This TCR beta chain originates from a study of human T cells and chemical hapten exposure. Study information: Alopecia areata, totalis or universalis affected patients who were mostly female.

Indicated time point: pre-sensitization, week 0. Treatment meaning: therapeutic diphenylcyclopropenone sensitization with weekly scalp DPC. This clonotype was recorded many times. Each CDR3 protein is one row after TCRdb ran MiXCR on the RACE reads. The table includes 300,000 to 450,000 distinct CDR3 sequences, about 5% detected once. This sample comprised whole blood, obtained in connection with sensitization to the hapten diphenylcyclopropenone (DPC). The receptor comes from a woman under 30 with alopecia areata. Some clones in this sample may be carry-over from other donors' samples.

The DNA for the CDR3 is TGTGCCAGCTCACCGGCGGGAGGGACCCATCAGCCCCAGCATTTT. It translates to CASSPAGGTHQPQHF. This rearrangement joins TRBV18 to TRBJ1-5, with D maybe TRBD1 (5 bases). The germline gives CDR1 KGHSH, CDR2 LQKENI. The length of the CDR3 is 15 residues. V lost 3 bases and J lost 5, with 14 bases in between.